The 14 T cell receptor beta chains below come from one sample, sequenced in a study of T cells in Graves' hyperthyroidism and ophthalmopathy. RNA transcripts yielded amplified TCR beta CDR3 regions. HTBI primers were used for first-round RT-PCR of the TCR CDR3. TCRdb analysed the multiplex PCR reads with MiXCR anew, one entry per CDR3 protein. The repertoire holds some 650,000 distinct CDR3 sequences, more than 15% seen once, with around 3.5% in the top ten. Sequenced material: blood. The receptors were sampled from a woman aged 40-49 years with Graves' ophthalmopathy.

This clonotype was seen a handful of times. This sequence joins TRBV4-1 and TRBJ1-2, with D uncertain. CDR3 length equals 14 residues. V shed 1 base and J shed 8 bases, with 14 bases lying between them. Germline V gene lookup returns CDR1 MGHRA and CDR2 YSYEKL. DNA for the CDR3: TGCGCCAGCAGCCAAGCCATCTACTTGGGGGGCTACACCTTC. It translates to CASSQAIYLGGYTF.

The chain has TRBV12-3 or TRBV12-4 and TRBJ1-6; 7 bases fit TRBD1. V dropped 1 base and J dropped 7; count of bases not matched to a gene: 19. CDR3 length equals 20 residues. The CDR3 nucleotides are TGTGCCAGCAGTTTAGGAGTGTTTAGGGAAGCGGGACAGCAAAATTCACCCCTCCACTTT. Protein product: CASSLGVFREAGQQNSPLHF.

This clonotype was counted only a few times. The V gene is TRBV5-1, the J gene TRBJ2-5; no clear D. Germline lookup yields CDR1 SGHRS and CDR2 YFSETQ. V lost 4 bases and J lost 2, with 12 bases in between. The CDR3 extends over 14 amino acids. Written as DNA, the CDR3 is TGCGCCAGCAGCCTCGGGTCGTATCAAGAGACCCAGTACTTC. Residues: CASSLGSYQETQYF.

This clonotype showed up just a few times. The chain links TRBV7-9 to TRBJ1-5; 7 bases align to TRBD1. V lost 7 bases and J lost 5; bases outside the gene matches: 8. CDR1 SEHNR and CDR2 FQNEAQ come from the germline V gene (reference sequence). CDR3 length: 14 amino acids. The CDR3 here is CASIKAGGDQPQHF. CDR3 in DNA: TGTGCCAGCATCAAAGCAGGGGGAGATCAGCCCCAGCATTTT.

There are many counts of this clonotype. V usage is TRBV2 and J usage is TRBJ2-1; no clear D gene. The CDR3 is 14 amino acids. Trimming shortened V by 1 base and J by 6 bases, and 10 bases separated the two germline ends. Germline CDR1 SNHLY, CDR2 FYNNEI. The CDR3 protein is CASSEEIVANEQFF. CDR3 DNA sequence: TGTGCCAGCAGTGAAGAGATAGTAGCCAATGAGCAGTTCTTC.

This clonotype was seen ten or more times. J is TRBJ1-1 and V is TRBV15; the D is unclear. This CDR3 spans 15 amino acids. CDR1 and CDR2 from the germline V gene are LNHNV and YYDKDF (reference sequence). V lost 0 bases and J lost 2, with 10 bases in between. The CDR3 DNA sequence: TGTGCCACCAGCAGAGATTTTGCAATAAACACTGAAGCTTTCTTT. Translated, it gives CATSRDFAINTEAFF. Supplemented by reference TRBV15 and TRBJ1-1, the full variable domain reads DAMVIQNPRYQVTQFGKPVTLSCSQTLNHNVMYWYQQKSSQAPKLLFHYYDKDFNNEADTPDNFQSRRPNTSFCFLDIRSPGLGDTAMYLCATSRDFAINTEAFFGQGTRLTVV.

This chain joins TRBV29-1 and TRBJ2-7; no clear D gene. Germline CDR1 SQVTM, CDR2 ANQGSEA. The V end lost 8 bases, the J end lost 3 bases, and 14 bases lay between the germline ends. This CDR3 is built from 12 residues. The CDR3 DNA sequence: TGCAGCATTGCCACCCTGGGCTACGAGCAGTACTTC. Translating gives CSIATLGYEQYF.

This clonotype was found many times. The CDR3 region is CASSLLQGNEQFF. Here the CDR3 DNA reads TGTGCCAGCAGTTTACTGCAGGGCAATGAGCAGTTCTTC. This chain connects TRBV12-3 or TRBV12-4 to TRBJ2-1; TRBD1 is a possible D gene (5 bases). V was cut by 2 bases and J by 6 bases, with 8 bases left in between. The CDR3 contains 13 residues.

This clonotype was detected a few times. This chain connects TRBV20-1 to TRBJ2-7; 9 bases fit TRBD1. V trimming: 6 bases; J trimming: 3 bases; junction bases outside the gene matches: 6. The CDR3 loop spans 13 amino acids. Germline CDR1 DFQATT, CDR2 SNEGSKA (reference sequence). The CDR3 sequence: CSAGTGNIYEQYF. The CDR3 DNA is TGCAGTGCGGGGACAGGGAACATCTACGAGCAGTACTTC.

The V gene is TRBV11-2, the J gene TRBJ2-5; 14 positions agree with TRBD2. The CDR3 loop spans 17 amino acids. The junction had 9 bases not matched to a gene; V was cut back by 5 bases and J by 4 bases. Germline V gene lookup returns CDR1 SGHAT and CDR2 FQNNGV. For the CDR3, the DNA is TGTGCCAGCAGCGCTTGGACTAGCGGGGGGATCAGAGAGACCCAGTACTTC. This encodes CASSAWTSGGIRETQYF.

This clonotype appeared many times. This chain joins TRBV28 and TRBJ2-1, with TRBD2 matching 9 bases. The V gene's germline CDR1 is MDHEN and CDR2 SYDVKM. J was trimmed by 8 bases and V by 11 bases; bases with no gene match: 16. The CDR3 has 15 residues. CDR3 in amino acids: CAAVSGRTHRDEQFF. DNA for the CDR3: TGTGCCGCTGTCAGCGGGAGGACCCACCGGGATGAGCAGTTCTTC.

This clonotype was seen repeatedly, ten times or more. V is TRBV7-3 and J is TRBJ2-1; D unresolved. Between the trimmed V and J ends, which lost 8 bases and 0 bases, there was a span of 14 bases. Germline loops: CDR1 SGHTA, CDR2 FQGTGA. This CDR3 contains 15 residues. The CDR3 DNA reads as TGTGCCAGCTCGGAAGGGTTCGGCTCCTACAATGAGCAGTTCTTC. It is translated as CASSEGFGSYNEQFF.

The chain carries TRBV7-8 and TRBJ2-3, with 11 positions matching TRBD2. V lost 5 bases to trimming and J lost 3 bases; unmatched junction nucleotides: 4. Germline lookup yields CDR1 SGHVS and CDR2 FQNEAQ. This CDR3 is 15 amino acids long. The CDR3 loop reads CASSETSGVTDTQYF. As DNA, the CDR3 is TGTGCCAGCAGCGAGACTAGCGGGGTTACAGATACGCAGTATTTT.

This clonotype was picked up many times. The chain recombines TRBV6-1 with TRBJ1-1; a weak D match, TRBD1 (5 bases). This CDR3 is 14 amino acids long. Germline V gene sequence: CDR1 MNHNS, CDR2 SASEGT. Trimming took off 5 bases at V and 10 bases at J, with 20 bases between the two ends. CDR3 residues: CASSLPGAREVAFF. In nucleotides, the CDR3 is TGTGCCAGCAGTCTACCCGGGGCCCGGGAAGTAGCTTTCTTT.